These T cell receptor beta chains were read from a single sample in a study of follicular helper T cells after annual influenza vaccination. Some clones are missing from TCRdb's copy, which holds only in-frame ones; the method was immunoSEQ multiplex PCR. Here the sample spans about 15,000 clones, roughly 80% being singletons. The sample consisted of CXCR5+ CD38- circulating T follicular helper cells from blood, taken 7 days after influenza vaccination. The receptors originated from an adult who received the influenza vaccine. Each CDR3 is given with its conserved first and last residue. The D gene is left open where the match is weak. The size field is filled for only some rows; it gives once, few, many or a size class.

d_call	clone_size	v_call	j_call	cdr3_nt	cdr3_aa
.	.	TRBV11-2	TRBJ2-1	TGTGCCAGCAGCTTATTGCGGGGTAATGAGCAGTTCTTC	CASSLLRGNEQFF
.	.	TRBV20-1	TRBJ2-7	TGCAGTGCCGCGCAGGGTGACGAGCAGTACTTC	CSAAQGDEQYF
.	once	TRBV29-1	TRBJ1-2	TGCAGCGCCGGACAGAACTATGGCTACACCTTC	CSAGQNYGYTF
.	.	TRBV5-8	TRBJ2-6	TGTGCCGCGAAGGCGGGCTCTGGGGCCAACGTCCTGACTTTC	CAAKAGSGANVLTF
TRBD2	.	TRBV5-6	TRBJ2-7	TGTGCCAGTTCATGGACTGGGACTACGAAATACGAGCAGTACTTC	CASSWTGTTKYEQYF
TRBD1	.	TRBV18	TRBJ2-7	TGTGCCAGCTCACCTCCGGACAGGGTCGCCTACGAGCAGTACTTC	CASSPPDRVAYEQYF
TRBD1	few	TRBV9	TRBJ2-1	TGTGCCAGCAGCCCCCGGGGACAGGGTAGCAATGAGCAGTTCTTC	CASSPRGQGSNEQFF
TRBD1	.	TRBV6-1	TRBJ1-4	TGTGCCAGCAGTGAGTTACAGGGGAGTGAAAAACTGTTTTTT	CASSELQGSEKLFF
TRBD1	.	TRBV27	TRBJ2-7	TGTGCCAGCAGTTTAAAACCGGGACAGACCTACGAGCAGTACTTC	CASSLKPGQTYEQYF
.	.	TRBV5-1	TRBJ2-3	TGCGCCAGCAGCAAGAACGGCGGAGGGGTTGCAGATACGCAGTATTTT	CASSKNGGGVADTQYF
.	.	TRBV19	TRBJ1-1	TGTGCCAGTAGTCCCCCGCCCTGGGCCGGAGGCACTGAAGCTTTCTTT	CASSPPPWAGGTEAFF
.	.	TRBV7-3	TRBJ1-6	TGTGCCAGCAGCTTATATCCTCGCGGTGGCACATATAATTCACCCCTCCACTTT	CASSLYPRGGTYNSPLHF
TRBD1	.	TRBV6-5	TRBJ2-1	TGTGCCAGCAGTTACTCGGTAGGACAGGGGAGGAATGAGCAGTTCTTC	CASSYSVGQGRNEQFF
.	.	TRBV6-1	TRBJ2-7	TGTGCCAGCAGTGTAGAAGCACACGGCGGAAACTACGAGCAGTACTTC	CASSVEAHGGNYEQYF
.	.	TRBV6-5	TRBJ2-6	TGTGCCAGCAGTTACTCCCCTAGGGGGGCCAACGTCCTGACTTTC	CASSYSPRGANVLTF
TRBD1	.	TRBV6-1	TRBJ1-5	TGTGCCAGCAGCGGGGACAGATACGGTCAGCCCCAGCATTTT	CASSGDRYGQPQHF
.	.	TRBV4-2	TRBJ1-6	TGTGCCAGCAGCCTGGACAGCCAAACTCAAGGTTCACCCCTCCACTTT	CASSLDSQTQGSPLHF
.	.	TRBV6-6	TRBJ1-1	TGTGCCAGCAGTTACTCGATAACAGGGCCGACTGAAGCTTTCTTT	CASSYSITGPTEAFF
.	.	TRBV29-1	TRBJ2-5	TGCAGTGGCGGTGTCGAAGAGACCCAGTACTTC	CSGGVEETQYF
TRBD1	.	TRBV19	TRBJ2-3	TGTGCCAGTAGTTGGGGACAGTTCGACACAGATACGCAGTATTTT	CASSWGQFDTDTQYF
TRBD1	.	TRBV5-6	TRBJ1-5	TGTGCCAGCAGCAACACCGGGACAGGGACCCAGCCCCAGCATTTT	CASSNTGTGTQPQHF
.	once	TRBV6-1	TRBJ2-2	TGTGCCAGCACCGGTGGGCAGGCTTACACCGGGGAGCTGTTTTTT	CASTGGQAYTGELFF
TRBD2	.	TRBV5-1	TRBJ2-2	TGCGCCAGCAGCTTTCTGACTAGCGCCGGGGAGCTGTTTTTT	CASSFLTSAGELFF
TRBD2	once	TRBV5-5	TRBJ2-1	TGTGCCAGCAGCTCTAGCGGGAGGGGCAACAATGAGCAGTTCTTC	CASSSSGRGNNEQFF
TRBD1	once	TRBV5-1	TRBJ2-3	TGCGCCAGCAGCCTGCTGGGACAGTCTGCCGGAGATACGCAGTATTTT	CASSLLGQSAGDTQYF
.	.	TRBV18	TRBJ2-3	TGTGCCAGCTCGGAGGGGGTCCAGCGGGGTGCAGATACGCAGTATTTT	CASSEGVQRGADTQYF
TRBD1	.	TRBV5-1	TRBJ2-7	TGCGCCAGCAGCACCAGGGACAGCGGAACCCCTTTTAAGCAGTACTTC	CASSTRDSGTPFKQYF
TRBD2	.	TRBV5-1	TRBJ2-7	TGCGCCAGCGGCATTGGGGGGACTAGCGTTTACGAGCAGTACTTC	CASGIGGTSVYEQYF
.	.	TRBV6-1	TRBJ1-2	TGTGCCAGCAGTTCAGTTTCCGGCGCAGGGCATGGCTACACCTTC	CASSSVSGAGHGYTF
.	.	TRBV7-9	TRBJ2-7	TGTGCCAGCAGCCAGAGTGGGGGGTTGAACGAGCAGTACTTC	CASSQSGGLNEQYF
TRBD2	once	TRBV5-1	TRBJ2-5	TGCGCCAGCAGCTTGGCGGGGACTAGCGGGAGTGGCCAAGAGACCCAGTACTTC	CASSLAGTSGSGQETQYF
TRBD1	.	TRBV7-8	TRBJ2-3	TGTGCCAGCAGCCTAAGGGACAGGGGGTTTGCAGATACGCAGTATTTT	CASSLRDRGFADTQYF
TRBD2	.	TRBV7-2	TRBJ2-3	TGTGCCAGCAGCCTACGGCGGGGGGCCACAGATACGCAGTATTTT	CASSLRRGATDTQYF
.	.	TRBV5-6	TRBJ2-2	TGTGCCAGCAGCTTGGAAGCTTTGGAGCTGTTTTTT	CASSLEALELFF
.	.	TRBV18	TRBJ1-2	TGTGCCAGCTCACCGACGGGGGTATACTATGGCTACACCTTC	CASSPTGVYYGYTF
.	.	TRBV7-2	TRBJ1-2	TGTGCCAGCAGCCCGCAGACAGTCTATGGCTACACCTTC	CASSPQTVYGYTF
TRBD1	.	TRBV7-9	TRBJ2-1	TGTGCCAGCAGTCAGACAGGGGACGAGCAGTTCTTC	CASSQTGDEQFF
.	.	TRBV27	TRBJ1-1	TGTGCCAGCAGTTCTCCAGGGATGAACACTGAAGCTTTCTTT	CASSSPGMNTEAFF
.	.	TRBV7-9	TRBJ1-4	TGTGCCAGCAGCCCCGGAGTAACAGGGTGGGATGAAAAACTGTTTTTT	CASSPGVTGWDEKLFF
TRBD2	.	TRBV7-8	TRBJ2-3	TGTGCCAGCAGCTTGAAGGGGAGCGGGCTAGCGGCAGCAGATACGCAGTATTTT	CASSLKGSGLAAADTQYF
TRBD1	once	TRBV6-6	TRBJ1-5	TGTGCCAGCAGTTACAACAAAGGGGGCTATCAGCCCCAGCATTTT	CASSYNKGGYQPQHF
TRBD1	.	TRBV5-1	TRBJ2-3	TGCGCCAGCAGCCAGGCGGCAGGGGGCTTCGCAGATACGCAGTATTTT	CASSQAAGGFADTQYF
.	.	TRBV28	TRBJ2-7	TGTGCCAGCAGTCCCCCGGGCGGGACCTACGAGCAGTACTTC	CASSPPGGTYEQYF
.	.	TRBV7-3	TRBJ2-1	TGTGCCAGCAGCTACGGGGATTACAATGAGCAGTTCTTC	CASSYGDYNEQFF
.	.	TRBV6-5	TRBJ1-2	TGTGCCAGCACGAGGGCATATAACTATGGCTACACCTTC	CASTRAYNYGYTF
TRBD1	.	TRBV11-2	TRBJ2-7	TGTGCCAGCAGCTTAGTCCGACAGGGGCTCGAGCAGTACTTC	CASSLVRQGLEQYF
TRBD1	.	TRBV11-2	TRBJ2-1	TGTGCCAGCAGCGTAGGGGGACAGGGTGGCTACAATGAGCAGTTCTTC	CASSVGGQGGYNEQFF
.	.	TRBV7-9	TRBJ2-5	TGTGCCAGCAGTCTCAAAACCCAGAACCAAGAGACCCAGTACTTC	CASSLKTQNQETQYF
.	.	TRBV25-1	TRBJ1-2	TGTGCCAGCAGCGCCCCGGACACGGTTAACTATGGCTACACCTTC	CASSAPDTVNYGYTF
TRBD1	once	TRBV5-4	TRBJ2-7	TGTGCCAGCAGGACGGGACAGGGGAATTCCGAGCAGTACTTC	CASRTGQGNSEQYF
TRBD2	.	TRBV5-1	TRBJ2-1	TGCGCCAGCAGCTTGGCGGGGGAGGGCCAGCAGTTCTTC	CASSLAGEGQQFF
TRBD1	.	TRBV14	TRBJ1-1	TGTGCCAGCAGCCCGGCGCAGGGGGGCACTGAAGCTTTCTTT	CASSPAQGGTEAFF
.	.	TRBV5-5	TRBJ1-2	TGTGCCAGCAGCTTGGGAGCTAACTATGGCTACACCTTC	CASSLGANYGYTF
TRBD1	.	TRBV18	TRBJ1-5	TGTGCCAGCTCACCCCGCAGGGGGGATAGCAATCAGCCCCAGCATTTT	CASSPRRGDSNQPQHF
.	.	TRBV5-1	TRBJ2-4	TGCGCCAGCAGCTTACAGACAGGTTTAGCCAAAAACATTCAGTACTTC	CASSLQTGLAKNIQYF
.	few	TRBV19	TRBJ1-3	TGTGCCAGTAGTATAGGACGACACCGAACTGGAAACACCATATATTTT	CASSIGRHRTGNTIYF
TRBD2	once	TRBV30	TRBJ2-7	TGTGCCTGGAGTGTTAATAGCGGGGGATCCTACGAGCAGTACTTC	CAWSVNSGGSYEQYF